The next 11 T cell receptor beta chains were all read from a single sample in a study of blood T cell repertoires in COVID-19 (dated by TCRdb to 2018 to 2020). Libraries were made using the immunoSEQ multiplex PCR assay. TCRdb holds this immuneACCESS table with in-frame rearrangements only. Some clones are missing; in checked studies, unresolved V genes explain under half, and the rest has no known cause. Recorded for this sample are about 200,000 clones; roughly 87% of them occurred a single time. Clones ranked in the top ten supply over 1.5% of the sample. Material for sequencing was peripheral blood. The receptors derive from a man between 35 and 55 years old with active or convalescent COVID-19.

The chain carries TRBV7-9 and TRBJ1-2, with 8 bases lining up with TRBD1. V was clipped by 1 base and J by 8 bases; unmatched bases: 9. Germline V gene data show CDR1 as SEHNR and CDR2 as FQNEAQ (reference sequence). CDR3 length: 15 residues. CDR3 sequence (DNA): TGTGCCAGCAGCTTAGGAGGGACAGGTCTTGCAGGCTACACCTTC. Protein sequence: CASSLGGTGLAGYTF.

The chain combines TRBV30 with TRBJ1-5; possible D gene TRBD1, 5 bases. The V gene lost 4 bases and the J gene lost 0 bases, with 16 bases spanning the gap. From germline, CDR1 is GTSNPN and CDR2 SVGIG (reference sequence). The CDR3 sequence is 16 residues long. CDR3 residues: CAWTKSGQTSNQPQHF. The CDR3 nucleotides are TGTGCCTGGACAAAGTCCGGACAAACTAGCAATCAGCCCCAGCATTTT.

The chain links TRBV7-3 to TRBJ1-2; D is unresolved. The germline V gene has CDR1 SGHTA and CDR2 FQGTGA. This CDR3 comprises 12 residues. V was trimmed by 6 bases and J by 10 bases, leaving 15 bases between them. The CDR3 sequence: CASSNRRGYYTF. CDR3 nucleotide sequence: TGTGCCAGCAGTAACCGGAGAGGGTACTACACCTTC.

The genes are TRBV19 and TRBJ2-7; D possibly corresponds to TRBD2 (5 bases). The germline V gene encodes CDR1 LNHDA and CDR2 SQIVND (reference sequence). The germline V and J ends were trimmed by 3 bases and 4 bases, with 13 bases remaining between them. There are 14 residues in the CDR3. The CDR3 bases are TGTGCCAGTAGTATTTCCGCTAGCACGTACGAGCAGTACTTC. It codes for CASSISASTYEQYF.

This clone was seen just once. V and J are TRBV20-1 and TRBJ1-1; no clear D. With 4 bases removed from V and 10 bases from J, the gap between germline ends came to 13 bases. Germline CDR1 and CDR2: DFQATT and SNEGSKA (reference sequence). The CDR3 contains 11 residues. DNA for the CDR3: TGCAGTGCTAAAGGTGGTGGGCGAGCTTTCTTT. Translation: CSAKGGGRAFF.

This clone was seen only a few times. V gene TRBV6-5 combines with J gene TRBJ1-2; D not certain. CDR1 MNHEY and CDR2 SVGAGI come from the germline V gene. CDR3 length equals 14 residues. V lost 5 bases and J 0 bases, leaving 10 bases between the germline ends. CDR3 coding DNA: TGTGCCAGCAGTCGTCGGGAAGCTAACTATGGCTACACCTTC. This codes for CASSRREANYGYTF.

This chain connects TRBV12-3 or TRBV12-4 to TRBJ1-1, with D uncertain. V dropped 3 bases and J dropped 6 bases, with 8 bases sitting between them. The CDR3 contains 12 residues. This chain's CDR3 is CASSFYPAEAFF. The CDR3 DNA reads TGTGCCAGCAGTTTTTATCCCGCTGAAGCTTTCTTT.

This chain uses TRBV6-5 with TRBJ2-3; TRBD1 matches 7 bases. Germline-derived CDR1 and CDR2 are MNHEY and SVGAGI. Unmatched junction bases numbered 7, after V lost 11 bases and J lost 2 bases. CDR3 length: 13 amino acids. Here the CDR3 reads CAAKTGSTDTQYF. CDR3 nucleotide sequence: TGTGCCGCAAAGACAGGGTCCACAGATACGCAGTATTTT.

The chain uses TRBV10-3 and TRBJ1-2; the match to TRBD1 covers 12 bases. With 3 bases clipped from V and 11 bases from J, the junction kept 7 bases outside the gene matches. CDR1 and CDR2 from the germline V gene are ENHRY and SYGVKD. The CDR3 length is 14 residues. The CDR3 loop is CAISDQGQGAEYTF. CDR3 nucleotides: TGTGCCATCAGTGACCAGGGACAGGGGGCGGAGTACACCTTC.

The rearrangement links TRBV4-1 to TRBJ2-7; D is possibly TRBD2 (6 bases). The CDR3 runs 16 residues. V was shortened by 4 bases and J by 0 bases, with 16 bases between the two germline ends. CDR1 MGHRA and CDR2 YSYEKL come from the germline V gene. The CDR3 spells CASSPDPGRSSYEQYF. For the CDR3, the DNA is TGCGCCAGCAGCCCCGACCCCGGGAGAAGCTCCTACGAGCAGTACTTC.

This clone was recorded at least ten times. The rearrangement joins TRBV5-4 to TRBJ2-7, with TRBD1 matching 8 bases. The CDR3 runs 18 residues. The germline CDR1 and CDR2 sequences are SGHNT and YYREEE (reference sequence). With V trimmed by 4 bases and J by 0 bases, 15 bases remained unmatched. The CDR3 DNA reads TGTGCCAGCAGCCTGTGGGCCCAGGACAGGGCTTTCTCCTACGAGCAGTACTTC. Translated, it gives CASSLWAQDRAFSYEQYF.